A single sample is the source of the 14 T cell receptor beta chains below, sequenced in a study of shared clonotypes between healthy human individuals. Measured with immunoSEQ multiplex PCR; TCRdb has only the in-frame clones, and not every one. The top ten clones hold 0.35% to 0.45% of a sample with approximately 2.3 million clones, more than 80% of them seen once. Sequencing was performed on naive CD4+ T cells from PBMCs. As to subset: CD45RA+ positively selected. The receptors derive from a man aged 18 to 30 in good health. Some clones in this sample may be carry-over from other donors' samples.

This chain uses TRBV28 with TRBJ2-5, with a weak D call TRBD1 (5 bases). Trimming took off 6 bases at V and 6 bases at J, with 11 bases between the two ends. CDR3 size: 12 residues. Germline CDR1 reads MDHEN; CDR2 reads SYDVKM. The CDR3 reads CASSLRQQTQYF. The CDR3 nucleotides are TGTGCCAGCAGCCTTAGACAGCAGACCCAGTACTTC. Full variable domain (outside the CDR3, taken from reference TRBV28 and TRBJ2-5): DVKVTQSSRYLVKRTGEKVFLECVQDMDHENMFWYRQDPGLGLRLIYFSYDVKMKEKGDIPEGYSVSREKKERFSLILESASTNQTSMYLCASSLRQQTQYFGPGTRLLVL.

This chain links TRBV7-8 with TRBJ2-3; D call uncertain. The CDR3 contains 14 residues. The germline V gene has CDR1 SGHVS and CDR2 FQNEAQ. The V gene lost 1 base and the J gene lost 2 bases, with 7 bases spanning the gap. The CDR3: CASSLVQYTDTQYF. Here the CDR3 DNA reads TGTGCCAGCAGCTTAGTCCAGTACACAGATACGCAGTATTTT.

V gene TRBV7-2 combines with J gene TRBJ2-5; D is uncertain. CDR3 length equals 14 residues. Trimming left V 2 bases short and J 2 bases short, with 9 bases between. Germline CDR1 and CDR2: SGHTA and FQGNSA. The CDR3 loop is CASSLSSLQETQYF. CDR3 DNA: TGTGCCAGCAGCTTATCCAGCCTTCAAGAGACCCAGTACTTC.

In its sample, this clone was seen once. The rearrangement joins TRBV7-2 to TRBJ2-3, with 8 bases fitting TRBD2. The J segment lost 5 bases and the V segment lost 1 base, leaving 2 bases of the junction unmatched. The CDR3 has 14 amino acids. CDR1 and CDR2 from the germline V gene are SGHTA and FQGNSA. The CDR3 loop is CASSLGREEDTQYF. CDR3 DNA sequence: TGTGCCAGCAGCTTAGGGCGGGAGGAAGATACGCAGTATTTT.

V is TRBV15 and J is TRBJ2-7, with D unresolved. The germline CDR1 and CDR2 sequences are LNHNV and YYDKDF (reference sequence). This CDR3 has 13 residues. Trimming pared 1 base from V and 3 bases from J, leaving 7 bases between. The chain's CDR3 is CATSRGVVYEQYF. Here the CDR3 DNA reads TGTGCCACCAGCAGAGGTGTCGTCTACGAGCAGTACTTC. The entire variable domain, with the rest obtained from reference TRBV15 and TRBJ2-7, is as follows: DAMVIQNPRYQVTQFGKPVTLSCSQTLNHNVMYWYQQKSSQAPKLLFHYYDKDFNNEADTPDNFQSRRPNTSFCFLDIRSPGLGDTAMYLCATSRGVVYEQYFGPGTRLTVT.

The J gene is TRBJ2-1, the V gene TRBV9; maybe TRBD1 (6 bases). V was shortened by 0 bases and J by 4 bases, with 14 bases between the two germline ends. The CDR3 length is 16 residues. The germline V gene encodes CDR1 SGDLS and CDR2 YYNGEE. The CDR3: CASSVAGRGGYNEQFF. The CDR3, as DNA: TGTGCCAGCAGCGTAGCTGGACGAGGGGGTTACAATGAGCAGTTCTTC.

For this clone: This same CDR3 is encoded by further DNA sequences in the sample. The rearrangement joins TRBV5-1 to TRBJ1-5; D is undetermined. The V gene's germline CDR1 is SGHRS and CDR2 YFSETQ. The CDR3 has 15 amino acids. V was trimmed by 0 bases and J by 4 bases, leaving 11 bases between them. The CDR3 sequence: CASSLEGLGNQPQHF. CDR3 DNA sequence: TGCGCCAGCAGCTTGGAGGGATTGGGGAATCAGCCCCAGCATTTT.

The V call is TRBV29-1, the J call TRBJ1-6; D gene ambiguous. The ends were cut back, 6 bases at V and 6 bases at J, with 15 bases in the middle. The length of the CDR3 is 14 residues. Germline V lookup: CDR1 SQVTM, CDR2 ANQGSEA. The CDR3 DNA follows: TGCAGCGTCTCACTCGGCCAAATTAATTCACCCCTCCACTTT. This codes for CSVSLGQINSPLHF.

The CDR3 spells CASSVRSNTGELFF. The CDR3 nucleotides read TGTGCCAGCAGCGTGAGATCGAACACCGGGGAGCTGTTTTTT. The genes are TRBV9 and TRBJ2-2, with D unclear. The CDR3 contains 14 residues. Between the trimmed V and J ends, which lost 2 bases and 0 bases, there was a span of 5 bases. Germline V lookup: CDR1 SGDLS, CDR2 YYNGEE. The complete variable domain, with remaining parts taken from reference TRBV9 and TRBJ2-2, reads DSGVTQTPKHLITATGQRVTLRCSPRSGDLSVYWYQQSLDQGLQFLIQYYNGEERAKGNILERFSAQQFPDLHSELNLSSLELGDSALYFCASSVRSNTGELFFGEGSRLTVL.

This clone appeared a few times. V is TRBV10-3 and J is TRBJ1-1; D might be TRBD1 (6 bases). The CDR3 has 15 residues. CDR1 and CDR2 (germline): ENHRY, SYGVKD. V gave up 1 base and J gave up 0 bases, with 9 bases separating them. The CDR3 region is CAISEFGQLNTEAFF. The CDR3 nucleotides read TGTGCCATCAGTGAGTTTGGACAGTTGAACACTGAAGCTTTCTTT.

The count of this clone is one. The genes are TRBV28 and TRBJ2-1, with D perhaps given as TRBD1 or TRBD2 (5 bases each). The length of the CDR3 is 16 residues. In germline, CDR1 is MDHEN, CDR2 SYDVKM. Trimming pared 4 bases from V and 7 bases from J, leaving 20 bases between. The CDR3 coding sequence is TGTGCCAGCAGTTCTGGGGGATCCTATCAATGGAATGAGCAGTTCTTC. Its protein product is CASSSGGSYQWNEQFF. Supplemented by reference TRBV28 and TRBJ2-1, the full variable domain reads DVKVTQSSRYLVKRTGEKVFLECVQDMDHENMFWYRQDPGLGLRLIYFSYDVKMKEKGDIPEGYSVSREKKERFSLILESASTNQTSMYLCASSSGGSYQWNEQFFGPGTRLTVL.

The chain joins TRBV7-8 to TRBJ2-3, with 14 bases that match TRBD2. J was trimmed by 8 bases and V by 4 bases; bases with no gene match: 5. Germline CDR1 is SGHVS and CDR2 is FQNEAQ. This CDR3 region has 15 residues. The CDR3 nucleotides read TGTGCCAGCAGCTACCGACTAGCGGGAGGGGGTACGCAGTATTTT. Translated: CASSYRLAGGGTQYF. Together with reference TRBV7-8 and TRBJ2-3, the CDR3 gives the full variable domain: GAGVSQSPRYKVAKRGQDVALRCDPISGHVSLFWYQQALGQGPEFLTYFQNEAQLDKSGLPSDRFFAERPEGSVSTLKIQRTQQEDSAVYLCASSYRLAGGGTQYFGPGTRLTVL.

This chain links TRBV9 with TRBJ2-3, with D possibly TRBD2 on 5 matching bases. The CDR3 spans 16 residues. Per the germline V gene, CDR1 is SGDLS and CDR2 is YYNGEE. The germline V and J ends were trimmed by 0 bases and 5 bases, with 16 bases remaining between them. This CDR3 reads CASSVAIEMAGDTQYF. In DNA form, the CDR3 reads TGTGCCAGCAGCGTAGCTATAGAGATGGCGGGAGATACGCAGTATTTT.

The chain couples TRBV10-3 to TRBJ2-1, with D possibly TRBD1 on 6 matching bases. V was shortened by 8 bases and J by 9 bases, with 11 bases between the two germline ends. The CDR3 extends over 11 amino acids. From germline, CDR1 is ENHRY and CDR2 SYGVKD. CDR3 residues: CAIRRGGEQFF. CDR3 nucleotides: TGTGCCATCCGAAGAGGGGGTGAGCAGTTCTTC.